The present T cell receptor (beta chain) was sequenced within a study of cytotoxic CD8 clonotypes in ibrutinib-treated CLL. In the study overall: The subjects consisted of eleven to twelve relapsed/refractory and roughly 15 treatment-naive individuals, with 17 IGHV unmutated. Response samples followed a median around 11 months of treatment, range 6 to 36.

Findings and caveats of the study: Clonality grew at ibrutinib response; at progression, it decreased back toward baseline.

V dropped 4 bases and J dropped 5 bases, with 17 bases sitting between them. This CDR3 region has 15 residues. Germline lookup yields CDR1 SGDLS and CDR2 YYNGEE. Data came from immunoSEQ multiplex PCR; TCRdb stores just in-frame clones and leaves some out. The repertoire includes some 81,000 clones, 70% to 80% of them detected once, and roughly 4.8% sits in the top ten. About this clone: As yet, its antigen is unknown.

This receptor was obtained from a human donor with chronic lymphocytic leukemia. This chain joins TRBV9 and TRBJ2-3; D unresolved. The material sequenced was PBMCs, taken after 12 months of ibrutinib treatment. Here the CDR3 DNA reads TGTGCCAGCAGCCCGCTGGGCGGTGGCGGAGATACGCAGTATTTT. Translated, it gives CASSPLGGGGDTQYF.